The 15 T cell receptor beta chains below were found in one sample sequenced in a study of T cells in Graves' hyperthyroidism and ophthalmopathy. Template material for amplifying TCR beta CDR3 regions consisted of RNA transcripts. HTBI primers drove first-round RT-PCR of the TCR CDR3. Each CDR3 protein is one row after TCRdb ran MiXCR on the multiplex PCR reads. The sample contains roughly 400,000 distinct CDR3 sequences, around 25% of which appear only once. The sequenced sample consisted of blood. All receptors come from a man aged 50-59 years with Graves' hyperthyroidism.

The chain couples TRBV27 to TRBJ2-5, with TRBD1 matching over 10 bases. CDR1 MNHEY and CDR2 SMNVEV come from the germline V gene (reference sequence). The CDR3 spans 17 residues. V lost 5 bases to trimming and J lost 5 bases; unmatched junction nucleotides: 14. CDR3 coding DNA: TGTGCCAGCAGTCCAGAGGGGACAGGGGATAGCGGGGAGACCCAGTACTTC. It yields the protein CASSPEGTGDSGETQYF.

This rearrangement joins TRBV7-9 to TRBJ2-1, with TRBD1 identical over 12 bases. The CDR3 is 15 residues long. Germline trimming cut 6 bases from V and 9 bases from J; bases unmatched to any gene: 9. Germline V lookup: CDR1 SEHNR, CDR2 FQNEAQ (reference sequence). CDR3 sequence reads: CASSPRDRGRGEQFF. The CDR3 coding sequence is TGTGCCAGCAGTCCCCGGGACAGGGGGCGAGGTGAGCAGTTCTTC.

The rearrangement links TRBV3-1 to TRBJ2-1; 11 bases align to TRBD2. V gave up 5 bases and J gave up 9 bases; unmatched junction bases: 6. The CDR3 spans 14 residues. CDR1 and CDR2 (germline): LGHDT, YNNKEL (reference sequence). The CDR3, as DNA: TGTGCCAGCAGCGAGACTAGCGGGGCGCGTGAGCAGTTCTTC. It codes for CASSETSGAREQFF.

V and J are TRBV30 and TRBJ2-3; tentative D call: TRBD2 (6 bases). The length of the CDR3 is 14 residues. Germline lookup yields CDR1 GTSNPN and CDR2 SVGIG (reference sequence). V lost 2 bases and J 7 bases, leaving 16 bases between the germline ends. CDR3 region: CAWSTGLPPYTQYF. CDR3 nucleotides: TGTGCCTGGAGTACTGGACTACCGCCGTATACGCAGTATTTT.

The count of this clonotype is one. At one end the junction does not follow the germline gene, possibly because of a read error. The genes are TRBV27 and TRBJ2-3; TRBD2 aligns across 13 bases. This CDR3 contains 16 residues. Germline V gene data show CDR1 as MNHEY and CDR2 as SMNVEV (reference sequence). The DNA of the CDR3 is TGTGCCTGCAGTTCCAGACTAGCGGGAGGTGGAGATACGCAGTATTTT. Translated: CACSSRLAGGGDTQYF.

Many counts were recorded for this clonotype. The V gene is TRBV29-1, the J gene TRBJ1-1; no reliable D call. Germline loops: CDR1 SQVTM, CDR2 ANQGSEA. The CDR3 has 11 amino acids. CDR3 protein: CSASGNTEAFF. The CDR3 coding sequence is TGCAGTGCCTCCGGGAACACTGAAGCTTTCTTT.

This clonotype was recorded many times. This chain uses TRBV28 with TRBJ1-1, with 7 bases that match TRBD1. This CDR3 contains 13 residues. V shed 7 bases, J shed 2 bases, and the junction held 4 bases outside the gene matches. The germline V gene encodes CDR1 MDHEN and CDR2 SYDVKM. CDR3 amino acids: CASKGTVNTEAFF. The DNA for the CDR3 is TGTGCCAGCAAAGGGACAGTCAACACTGAAGCTTTCTTT. The whole variable domain, remainder taken from reference TRBV28 and TRBJ1-1, is DVKVTQSSRYLVKRTGEKVFLECVQDMDHENMFWYRQDPGLGLRLIYFSYDVKMKEKGDIPEGYSVSREKKERFSLILESASTNQTSMYLCASKGTVNTEAFFGQGTRLTVV.

This clonotype was seen repeatedly, ten times or more. The rearrangement joins TRBV11-2 to TRBJ2-1; maybe TRBD1 (6 bases). This CDR3 contains 14 residues. V lost 3 bases to trimming and J lost 2 bases, with 8 bases between them. Germline V gene data show CDR1 as SGHAT and CDR2 as FQNNGV. This CDR3 is CASSFYRAYNEQFF. CDR3 DNA: TGTGCCAGCAGCTTTTACAGGGCCTACAATGAGCAGTTCTTC.

The gene calls are TRBV20-1 and TRBJ1-5; D might be TRBD1 (5 bases). V was cut by 6 bases and J by 6 bases, with 15 bases left in between. CDR3 size: 13 residues. The V gene's germline CDR1 is DFQATT and CDR2 SNEGSKA (reference sequence). In DNA, the CDR3 is TGCAGTGCCACGGGGGGACGGAGTCAGCCCCAGCATTTT. Protein: CSATGGRSQPQHF.

The rearrangement links TRBV6-1 to TRBJ2-5; possibly TRBD1 for D (5 bases). This CDR3 is built from 14 residues. Between the trimmed V and J ends, which lost 2 bases and 5 bases, there was a span of 12 bases. Germline V gene lookup returns CDR1 MNHNS and CDR2 SASEGT. The CDR3 loop reads CASSESGLVETQYF. CDR3 coding DNA: TGTGCCAGCAGTGAATCAGGGCTGGTCGAGACCCAGTACTTC.

This clonotype was recorded at least ten times. DNA of the CDR3: TGTGCCAGCAGCCAAAATAGCGTGACCTACAATGAGCAGTTCTTC. It translates to CASSQNSVTYNEQFF. The chain uses TRBV3-1 and TRBJ2-1; D is perhaps TRBD2 (5 bases). The germline CDR1 and CDR2 sequences are LGHDT and YNNKEL (reference sequence). This CDR3 has 15 amino acids. Deletions cut 2 bases from V and 2 bases from J, with 10 bases between.

The rearrangement joins TRBV11-2 to TRBJ2-1; 7 nucleotides line up with TRBD1. The CDR3 sequence is 13 residues long. Germline CDR1 SGHAT, CDR2 FQNNGV. Trimming took 5 bases from V and 9 from J; bases not matched to a gene: 7. The CDR3 DNA sequence: TGTGCCAGCAGCGCAGGGGGTTCGGGTGAGCAGTTCTTC. Amino acids: CASSAGGSGEQFF.

The sample holds many counts of this clonotype. The V and J genes are TRBV12-3 or TRBV12-4 and TRBJ1-2; D is uncertain. This CDR3 spans 14 amino acids. The V gene lost 10 bases and the J gene lost 2 bases, with 17 bases spanning the gap. Here the CDR3 reads CATSSAAGNYGYTF. CDR3 bases: TGTGCCACCTCCTCGGCCGCAGGAAACTATGGCTACACCTTC.

The rearrangement uses TRBV13 and TRBJ2-2; TRBD2 aligns across 12 bases. The CDR3 covers 17 residues. Germline CDR1 and CDR2: PRHDT and FYEKMQ (reference sequence). With V trimmed by 4 bases and J by 5 bases, 8 bases remained unmatched. The CDR3 bases are TGTGCCAGCAGCTCTTGGACTAGCGGGAAATCGACCGGGGAGCTGTTTTTT. It encodes CASSSWTSGKSTGELFF.

The chain uses TRBV29-1 and TRBJ2-7; D gene ambiguous. The CDR3 loop spans 14 amino acids. Germline V lookup: CDR1 SQVTM, CDR2 ANQGSEA. The V end lost 0 bases, the J end lost 2 bases, and 11 bases lay between the germline ends. DNA of the CDR3: TGCAGCGTTGAAGATGGCGGAATGCCCTACGAGCAGTACTTC. Translated, it gives CSVEDGGMPYEQYF.